This paragraph covers one T cell receptor beta chain sequence. V shed 2 bases and J 0 bases; nucleotides not matched to a gene: 0. CDR1 MNHEY and CDR2 SMNVEV come from the germline V gene (reference sequence). The CDR3 is 14 residues long. Original analysis: Scientists estimated how many nucleated cells there were by amplifying reference gene primers. The protocol was immunoSEQ multiplex PCR, while the TCRdb copy is restricted to in-frame clones and leaves out a portion. That table is the source of V, J and clone size, and D and trimming were worked out from the DNA. Among hundreds of thousands of clones listed, 91% were seen once. This sample was included in a study of blood T cell repertoires in COVID-19. As for the study in general: Spain, Italy and the United States supplied samples that represented acute and convalescent COVID-19. The analysed material was cDNA or gDNA that came from T cells, B-cell-depleted T cells, or PBMCs.

The J gene is TRBJ1-2, the V gene TRBV27; 7 bases match TRBD1. Sequencing was carried out using peripheral blood. The receptor was derived from a woman under 30 who had recovered from COVID-19. The CDR3 region is CASSLQGANYGYTF. For the CDR3, the DNA is TGTGCCAGCAGTTTACAGGGGGCTAACTATGGCTACACCTTC.